This section outlines one T cell receptor (beta chain) sequence together with its context. Its antigen is not yet known. No base-level quality is on record; no much larger clone is a single base apart. The data originate from a study of control samples from healthy donors and cancer patients (TCRdb year 2020). CDR1 is given as MNHEY and CDR2 as SVGAGI, both from the germline V gene. The CDR3 spans 13 residues, from the cysteine through the phenylalanine. Solely the CDR3 DNA is kept, with 39 bases framed from the first base. At the junction V is shortened by 8 bases and J by 4 bases, with 14 bases in between. The library relied on the immunoSEQ multiplex PCR assay. TCRdb mirrors the immuneACCESS table, restricted to in-frame sequences. Some clones are absent from its copies; in checked studies, under half trace to an unresolved V gene, and the reason for the others is unknown. The sample table records about 44,000 clones; about 87% of these occur just once. 10% of the sample rests with the top ten.

The chain is assembled from TRBV6-5 and TRBJ1-2; the D gene is perhaps TRBD1, from 5 matching bases. This sequence originates from a woman aged 55-70 years with lung cancer. The source material was PBMCs. The CDR3 amino acid sequence is: CASFRRGGYGYTF. In nucleotides, the sequence is TGTGCCAGCTTCCGCCGGGGGGGCTATGGCTACACCTTC.